Presented here are 10 T cell receptor beta chains from one specimen sequenced in a study of metastatic and nonmetastatic thyroid tumors. TCRdb reprocessed the PCR reads using MiXCR. The sample holds about 92,000 clones; about 15% are singletons and the top ten take roughly 3.9%. No treatment of any kind had been given to any patient before thyroid surgery. Material: blood. Source of these receptors: a female donor with papillary thyroid cancer or a benign thyroid nodule (not recorded which). Some clones in this sample may be carry-over from other donors' samples.

This clone turned up a few times. The gene calls are TRBV5-5 and TRBJ2-7; D call uncertain. V dropped 0 bases and J dropped 0 bases, with 10 bases sitting between them. Germline V gene sequence: CDR1 SGHKS, CDR2 YYEKEE (reference sequence). This CDR3 region has 15 residues. The CDR3 region is CASSLEAALSYEQYF. CDR3 sequence (DNA): TGTGCCAGCAGCTTGGAAGCAGCACTCTCCTACGAGCAGTACTTC.

This chain joins TRBV6-1 and TRBJ1-1, with a weak D call TRBD1 (5 bases). Trimming removed 10 bases at V and 10 bases at J, with 25 bases between. Looked up from germline, CDR1 is MNHNS and CDR2 is SASEGT. CDR3 length: 14 amino acids. The CDR3 here is CAITTPGGAGGAFF. Written as DNA, the CDR3 is TGTGCCATCACCACTCCGGGAGGGGCCGGAGGAGCTTTCTTT.

This clone was detected many times. CDR3: CASSLGRLVSRTGELFF. CDR3 in DNA: TGTGCCAGCAGCTTGGGTAGGCTCGTAAGTAGGACCGGGGAGCTGTTTTTT. The V call is TRBV5-6, the J call TRBJ2-2; no firm D call. The CDR3 runs to 17 residues. Trimming left V 0 bases short and J 5 bases short, with 17 bases between. CDR1 is SGHDT, CDR2 YYEEEE, per germline.

This clone was picked up many times. The J gene is TRBJ2-2, the V gene TRBV6-1, with no clear D. Germline loops: CDR1 MNHNS, CDR2 SASEGT. Trimming cost V 5 bases and J 5 bases, with 3 bases left between them. CDR3 length equals 11 residues. The CDR3: CASSRTGELFF. CDR3 in DNA: TGTGCCAGCAGTAGGACCGGGGAGCTGTTTTTT.

This clone was seen ten or more times. This rearrangement joins TRBV6-6 to TRBJ2-1, with D perhaps matching TRBD1 (9 bases). Germline V gene data show CDR1 as MNHNY and CDR2 as SVGAGI (reference sequence). V gave up 0 bases and J gave up 3 bases, with 21 bases separating them. The CDR3 runs 19 residues. CDR3 sequence: CASSYSGGGTGTIYNEQFF. In DNA form, the CDR3 reads TGTGCCAGCAGTTACTCCGGGGGGGGGACAGGGACAATCTACAATGAGCAGTTCTTC.

The genes are TRBV19 and TRBJ2-1; 8 bases map to TRBD1. V trimming: 5 bases; J trimming: 1 base; junction bases outside the gene matches: 1. Germline values: CDR1 LNHDA, CDR2 SQIVND (reference sequence). The CDR3 loop spans 14 amino acids. The CDR3: CASSRQGSYNEQFF. The CDR3 DNA reads TGTGCCAGTAGTCGACAGGGGTCCTACAATGAGCAGTTCTTC.

This clone was detected once. The chain uses TRBV30 and TRBJ1-2; D is perhaps TRBD1 (5 bases). V was pared by 7 bases and J by 8 bases, with 11 bases between. The CDR3 has 10 residues. In germline, CDR1 is GTSNPN, CDR2 SVGIG (reference sequence). This CDR3 reads CASGTHGYTF. CDR3 coding DNA: TGTGCCTCTGGGACGCACGGCTACACCTTC.

As for this clone: A junction boundary mismatches the germline segment, possibly from a read error. The chain employs TRBV11-2 and TRBJ2-7; the D is unclear. The CDR3 is made up of 11 amino acids. From germline, CDR1 is SGHAT and CDR2 FQNNGV. The DNA for the CDR3 is TGTGCTAGCAGCTTAGGTTACGATCAGTACTTC. It specifies CASSLGYDQYF.

At least ten counts were recorded for this clone. The rearrangement uses TRBV10-2 and TRBJ1-4, with 10 bases matching TRBD1. CDR1 is WSHSY, CDR2 SAAADI, per germline. This CDR3 has 15 amino acids. Losses at the gene ends were 2 bases for V and 10 bases for J; bases not matched to a gene: 7. CDR3 residues: CASSEMTGGTGKLFF. CDR3 DNA sequence: TGCGCCAGCAGTGAGATGACAGGGGGCACAGGAAAACTGTTTTTT.

This clone appeared many times. The chain uses TRBV28 and TRBJ1-6, with D perhaps matching TRBD1 (5 bases). CDR1 and CDR2 from the germline V gene are MDHEN and SYDVKM. Deletions cut 2 bases from V and 14 bases from J, with 16 bases between. The CDR3 is 14 residues long. The DNA for the CDR3 is TGTGCCAGCAGTTTAGGGCCTAACCGAGGGGCCCTCCACTTT. Amino acids: CASSLGPNRGALHF. Full variable domain (missing parts from reference TRBV28 and TRBJ1-6): DVKVTQSSRYLVKRTGEKVFLECVQDMDHENMFWYRQDPGLGLRLIYFSYDVKMKEKGDIPEGYSVSREKKERFSLILESASTNQTSMYLCASSLGPNRGALHFGNGTRLTVT.